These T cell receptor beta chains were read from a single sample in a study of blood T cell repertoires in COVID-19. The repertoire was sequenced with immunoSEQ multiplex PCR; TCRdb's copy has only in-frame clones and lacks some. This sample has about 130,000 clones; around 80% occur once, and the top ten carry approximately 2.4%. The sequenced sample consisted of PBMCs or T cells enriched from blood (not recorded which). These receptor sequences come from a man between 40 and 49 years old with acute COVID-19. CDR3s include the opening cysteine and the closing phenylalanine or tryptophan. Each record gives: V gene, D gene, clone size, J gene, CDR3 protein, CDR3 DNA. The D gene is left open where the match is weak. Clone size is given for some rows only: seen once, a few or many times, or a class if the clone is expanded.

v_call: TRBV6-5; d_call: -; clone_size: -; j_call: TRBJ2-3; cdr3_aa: CASSYMAGYTDTQYF; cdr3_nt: TGTGCCAGCAGTTACATGGCGGGGTACACAGATACGCAGTATTTT
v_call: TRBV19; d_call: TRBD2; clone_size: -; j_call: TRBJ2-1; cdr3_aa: CASSAPGLAYNEQFF; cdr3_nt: TGTGCCAGTAGTGCTCCGGGACTAGCCTACAATGAGCAGTTCTTC
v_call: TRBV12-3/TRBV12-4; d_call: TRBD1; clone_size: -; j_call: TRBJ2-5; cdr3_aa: CASSPRGLETQYF; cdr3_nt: TGTGCCAGCAGTCCCAGGGGGCTAGAGACCCAGTACTTC
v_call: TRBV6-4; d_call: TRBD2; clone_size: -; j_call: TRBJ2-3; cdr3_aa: CASSDSIAGGGTDTQYF; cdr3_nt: TGTGCCAGCAGTGACTCGATCGCGGGAGGGGGCACAGATACGCAGTATTTT
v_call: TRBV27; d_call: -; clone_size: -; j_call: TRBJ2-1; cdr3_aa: CASSLSIRNEQFF; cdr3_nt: TGTGCCAGCAGTTTATCGATCCGGAATGAGCAGTTCTTC
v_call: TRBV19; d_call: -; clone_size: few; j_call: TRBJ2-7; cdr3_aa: CASSPTSNSYEQYF; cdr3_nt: TGTGCCAGTAGCCCAACATCAAATTCCTACGAGCAGTACTTC
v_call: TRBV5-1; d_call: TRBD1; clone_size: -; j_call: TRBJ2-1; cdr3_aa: CASSRDRVMYNEQFF; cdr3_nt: TGCGCCAGCAGCCGGGACAGGGTAATGTACAATGAGCAGTTCTTC
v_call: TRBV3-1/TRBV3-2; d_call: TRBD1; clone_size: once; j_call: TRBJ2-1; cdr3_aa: CASSLPGQGALNEQFF; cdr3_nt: TGTGCCAGCAGCCTTCCGGGACAGGGGGCGCTGAATGAGCAGTTCTTC
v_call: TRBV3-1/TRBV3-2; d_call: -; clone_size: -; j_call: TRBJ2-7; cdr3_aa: CASSKRGAPYSYEQYF; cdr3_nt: TGTGCCAGCAGCAAACGTGGGGCACCTTACTCCTACGAGCAGTACTTC
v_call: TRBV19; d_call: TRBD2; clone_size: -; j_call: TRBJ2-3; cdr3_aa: CASSIRKASGGADTQYF; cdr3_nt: TGTGCCAGTAGTATCCGAAAGGCTAGCGGGGGGGCAGATACGCAGTATTTT
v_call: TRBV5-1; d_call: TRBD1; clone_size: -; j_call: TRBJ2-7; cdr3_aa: CASSLRALTGNDEQYF; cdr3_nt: TGCGCCAGCAGCTTGAGGGCCTTGACAGGGAACGACGAGCAGTACTTC
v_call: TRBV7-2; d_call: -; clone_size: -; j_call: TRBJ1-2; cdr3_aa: CASTPGRSNYGYTF; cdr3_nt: TGTGCCAGCACCCCTGGCAGGTCTAACTATGGCTACACCTTC
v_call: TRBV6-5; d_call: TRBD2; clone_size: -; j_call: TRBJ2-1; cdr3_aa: CASKAGVFYNEQFF; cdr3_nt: TGTGCCAGCAAGGCGGGGGTCTTCTACAATGAGCAGTTCTTC
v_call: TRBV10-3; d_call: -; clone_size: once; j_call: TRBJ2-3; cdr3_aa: CAISESETPDTQYF; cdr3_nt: TGTGCCATCAGTGAGTCGGAGACTCCTGATACGCAGTATTTT
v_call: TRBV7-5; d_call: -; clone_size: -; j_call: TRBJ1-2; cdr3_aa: CARSPGGTF; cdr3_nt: TGTGCCAGAAGCCCCGGAGGGACCTTC
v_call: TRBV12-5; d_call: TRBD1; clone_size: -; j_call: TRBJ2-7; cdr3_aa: CASGSGGQIHEQYF; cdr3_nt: TGTGCTAGTGGTTCTGGGGGACAGATCCACGAGCAGTACTTC
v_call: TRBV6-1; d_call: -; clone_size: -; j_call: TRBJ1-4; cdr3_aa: CASSEVALNGGKLFF; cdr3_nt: TGTGCCAGCAGTGAAGTGGCCCTAAACGGCGGAAAACTGTTTTTT